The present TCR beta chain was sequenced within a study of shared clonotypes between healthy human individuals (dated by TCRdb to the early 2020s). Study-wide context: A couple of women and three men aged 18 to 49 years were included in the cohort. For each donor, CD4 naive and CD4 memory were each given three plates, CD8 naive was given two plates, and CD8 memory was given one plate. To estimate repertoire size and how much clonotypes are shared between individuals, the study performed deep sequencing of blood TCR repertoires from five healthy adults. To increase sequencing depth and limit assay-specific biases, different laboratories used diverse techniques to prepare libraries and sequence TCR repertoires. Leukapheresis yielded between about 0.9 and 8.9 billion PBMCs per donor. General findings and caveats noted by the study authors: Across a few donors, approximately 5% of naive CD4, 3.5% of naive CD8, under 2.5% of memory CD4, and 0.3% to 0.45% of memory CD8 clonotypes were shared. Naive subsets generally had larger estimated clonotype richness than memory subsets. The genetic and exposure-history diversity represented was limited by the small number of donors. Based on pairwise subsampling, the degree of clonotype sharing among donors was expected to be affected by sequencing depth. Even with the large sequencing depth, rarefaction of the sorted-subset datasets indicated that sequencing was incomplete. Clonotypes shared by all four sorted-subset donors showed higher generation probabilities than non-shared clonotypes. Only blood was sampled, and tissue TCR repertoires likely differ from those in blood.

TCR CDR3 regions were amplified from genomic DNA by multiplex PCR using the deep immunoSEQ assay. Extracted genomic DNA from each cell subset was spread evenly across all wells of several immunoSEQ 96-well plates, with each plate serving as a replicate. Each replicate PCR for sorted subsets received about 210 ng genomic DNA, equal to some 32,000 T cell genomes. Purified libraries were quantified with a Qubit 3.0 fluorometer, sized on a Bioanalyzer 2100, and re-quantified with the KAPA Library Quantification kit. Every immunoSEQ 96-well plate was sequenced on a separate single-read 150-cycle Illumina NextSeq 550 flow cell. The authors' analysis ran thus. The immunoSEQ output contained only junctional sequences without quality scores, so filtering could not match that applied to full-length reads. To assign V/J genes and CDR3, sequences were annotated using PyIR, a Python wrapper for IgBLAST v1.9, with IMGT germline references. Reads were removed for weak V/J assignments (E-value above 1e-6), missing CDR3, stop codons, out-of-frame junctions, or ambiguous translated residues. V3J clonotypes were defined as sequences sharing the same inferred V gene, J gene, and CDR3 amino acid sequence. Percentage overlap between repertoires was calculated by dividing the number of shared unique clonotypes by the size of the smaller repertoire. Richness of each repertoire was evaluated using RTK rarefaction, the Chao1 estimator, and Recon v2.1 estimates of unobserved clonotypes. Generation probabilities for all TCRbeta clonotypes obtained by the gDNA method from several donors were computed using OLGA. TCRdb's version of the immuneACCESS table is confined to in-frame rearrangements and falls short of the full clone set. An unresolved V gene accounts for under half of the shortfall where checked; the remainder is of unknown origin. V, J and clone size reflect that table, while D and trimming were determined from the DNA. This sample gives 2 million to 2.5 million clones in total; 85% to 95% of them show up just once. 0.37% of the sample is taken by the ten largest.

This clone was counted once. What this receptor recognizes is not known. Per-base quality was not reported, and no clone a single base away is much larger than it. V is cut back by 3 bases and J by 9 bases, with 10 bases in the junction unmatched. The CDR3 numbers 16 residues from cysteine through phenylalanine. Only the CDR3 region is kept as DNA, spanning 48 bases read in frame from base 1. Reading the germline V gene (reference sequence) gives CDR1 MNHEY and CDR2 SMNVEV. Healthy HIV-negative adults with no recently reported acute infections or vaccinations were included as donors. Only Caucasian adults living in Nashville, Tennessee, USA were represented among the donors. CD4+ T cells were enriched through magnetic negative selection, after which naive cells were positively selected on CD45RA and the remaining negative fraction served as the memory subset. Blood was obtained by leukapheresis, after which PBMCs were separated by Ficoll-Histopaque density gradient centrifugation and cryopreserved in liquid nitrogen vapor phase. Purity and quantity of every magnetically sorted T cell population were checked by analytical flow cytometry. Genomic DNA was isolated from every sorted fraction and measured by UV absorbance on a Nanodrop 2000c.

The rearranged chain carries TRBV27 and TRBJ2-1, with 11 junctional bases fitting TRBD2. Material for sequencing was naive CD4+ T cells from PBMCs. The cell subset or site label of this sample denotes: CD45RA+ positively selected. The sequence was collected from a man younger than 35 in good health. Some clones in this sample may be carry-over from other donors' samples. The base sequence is TGTGCCAGCAGTTTTAGTCTAGCGGGAGGCTTGGCTGAGCAGTTCTTC. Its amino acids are CASSFSLAGGLAEQFF.